The source of this T cell receptor (beta chain) is a study of shared clonotypes between healthy human individuals. The naive CD8 population came from CD45RO-negative cells selected for CCR7, without terminally differentiated effector memory CD45RA+ cells. J lost 4 bases, V lost 3 bases, and 3 bases had no gene match. CDR1 is MRHNA and CDR2 is SNTAGT in the germline V gene. The CDR3 loop spans 16 amino acids. Clones were read by immunoSEQ multiplex PCR, and TCRdb kept only the in-frame ones, dropping some. The profile shows millions of clones, 85% to 95% of them singletons. The sequence was obtained from a man aged 18 to 30 in good health. Some clones in this sample may be carry-over from other donors' samples. What was sequenced was naive CD8+ T cells from PBMCs. The rearrangement uses TRBV6-4 and TRBJ2-3; 14 bases align to TRBD2. CDR3 in DNA: TGTGCCAGCAGTGATGGGACTAGCGGGAGCGCAGATACGCAGTATTTT. It encodes CASSDGTSGSADTQYF.